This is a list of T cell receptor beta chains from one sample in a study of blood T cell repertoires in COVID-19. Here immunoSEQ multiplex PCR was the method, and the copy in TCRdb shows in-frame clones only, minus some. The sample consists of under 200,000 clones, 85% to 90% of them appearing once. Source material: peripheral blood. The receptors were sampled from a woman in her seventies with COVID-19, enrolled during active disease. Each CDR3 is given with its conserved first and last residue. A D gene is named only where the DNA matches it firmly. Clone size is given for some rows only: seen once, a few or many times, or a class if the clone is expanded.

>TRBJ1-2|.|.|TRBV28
CASSPQGLYGYTF
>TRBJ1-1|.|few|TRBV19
CASSHKAAEAFF
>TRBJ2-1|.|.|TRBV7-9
CASSFSRGYNEQFF
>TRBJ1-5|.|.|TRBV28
CASSQGQQPQHF
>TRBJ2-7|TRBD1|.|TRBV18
CASSQPRTGVGAYEQYF
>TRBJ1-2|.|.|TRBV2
CASTQGANSYGYTF
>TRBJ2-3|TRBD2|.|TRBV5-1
CASSLDSGGAGDTQYF
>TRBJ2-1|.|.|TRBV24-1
CATSDSTGHGAYNEQFF
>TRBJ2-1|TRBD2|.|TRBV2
CASSERTSVHNEQFF
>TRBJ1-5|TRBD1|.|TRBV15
CATSRDRAGGRNQPQHF
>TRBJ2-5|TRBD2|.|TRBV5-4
CASSFGTSGDEETQYF
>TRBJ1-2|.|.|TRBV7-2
CASSLAGGLNYGYTF
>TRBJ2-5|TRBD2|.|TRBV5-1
CASSLGLAGGQETQYF
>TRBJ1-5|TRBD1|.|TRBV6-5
CASRDRGRNQPQHF
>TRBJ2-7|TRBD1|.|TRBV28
CASSFPGTGAFEQYF
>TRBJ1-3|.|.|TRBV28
CASRQSTVNTIYF
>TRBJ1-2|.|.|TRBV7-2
CASSPQGRPGYTF
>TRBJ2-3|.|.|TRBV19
CASRTFREADTQYF
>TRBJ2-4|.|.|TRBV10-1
CASNGVAKNIQYF
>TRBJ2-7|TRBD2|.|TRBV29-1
CSVGTSGGSAQYF
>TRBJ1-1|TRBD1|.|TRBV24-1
CATSGGGRTEAFF
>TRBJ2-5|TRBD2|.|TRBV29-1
CSGSMGGGQTQYF